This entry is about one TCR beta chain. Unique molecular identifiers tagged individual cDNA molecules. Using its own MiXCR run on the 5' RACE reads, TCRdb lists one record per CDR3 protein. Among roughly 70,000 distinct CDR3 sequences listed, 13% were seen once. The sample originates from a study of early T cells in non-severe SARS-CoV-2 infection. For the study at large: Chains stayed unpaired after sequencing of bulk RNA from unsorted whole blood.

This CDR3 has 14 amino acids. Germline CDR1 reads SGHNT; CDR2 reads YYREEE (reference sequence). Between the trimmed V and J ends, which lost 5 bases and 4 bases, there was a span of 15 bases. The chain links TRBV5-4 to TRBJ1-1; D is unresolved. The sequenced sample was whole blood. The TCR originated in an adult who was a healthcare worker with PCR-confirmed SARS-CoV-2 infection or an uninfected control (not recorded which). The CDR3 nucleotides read TGTGCCAGCAGTGGGAGGGTAAATAGCACTGAAGCTTTCTTT. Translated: CASSGRVNSTEAFF. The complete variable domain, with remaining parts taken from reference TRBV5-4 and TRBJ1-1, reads ETGVTQSPTHLIKTRGQQVTLRCSSQSGHNTVSWYQQALGQGPQFIFQYYREEENGRGNFPPRFSGLQFPNYSSELNVNALELDDSALYLCASSGRVNSTEAFFGQGTRLTVV.